The 30 T cell receptor beta chains reported below all come from one sample, sequenced in a study of Ad26.COV2.S vaccination and SARS-CoV-2 variants. Indicated treatment: around 19 received Ad26.COV2.S at low or high dose, single or two shots; five or six received placebo; per-sample allocation not given. Specimen acquisition occurred on day 63 following the initial vaccine or placebo injection. Some clones are missing from TCRdb's copy, which holds only in-frame ones; the method was immunoSEQ multiplex PCR. The table lists hundreds of thousands of clones, around 90% of them singletons. The starting material was peripheral blood, obtained in a trial of Ad26.COV2.S vaccine versus placebo. All receptors derive from a person aged 18-60 years who received the Ad26.COV2.S COVID-19 vaccine or a placebo.

CDR3 sequence reads: CASTWGRGSEQFF. CDR3 coding DNA: TGTGCCAGCACCTGGGGGCGGGGGAGTGAGCAGTTCTTC. The chain recombines TRBV13 with TRBJ2-1; maybe TRBD2 (7 bases). The CDR3 has 13 amino acids. Trimming removed 7 bases at V and 9 bases at J, with 16 bases between. The germline V gene has CDR1 PRHDT and CDR2 FYEKMQ (reference sequence).

The chain combines TRBV12-3 or TRBV12-4 with TRBJ2-5; D unresolved. The CDR3 consists of 11 residues. V was pared by 6 bases and J by 5 bases, with 7 bases between. Here the CDR3 reads CASRAAETQYF. As DNA, the CDR3 is TGTGCCAGCAGGGCTGCGGAGACCCAGTACTTC.

This chain joins TRBV18 and TRBJ2-4; D might be TRBD1 (5 bases). Trimming removed 4 bases at V and 7 bases at J, with 14 bases between. Germline CDR1 reads KGHSH; CDR2 reads LQKENI. The CDR3 covers 14 residues. This CDR3 is CASSRAGMGNIQYF. CDR3 coding DNA: TGTGCCAGCTCACGGGCAGGGATGGGGAACATTCAGTACTTC. Filled out from reference TRBV18 and TRBJ2-4, the complete variable domain reads NAGVMQNPRHLVRRRGQEARLRCSPMKGHSHVYWYRQLPEEGLKFMVYLQKENIIDESGMPKERFSAEFPKEGPSILRIQQVVRGDSAAYFCASSRAGMGNIQYFGAGTRLSVL.

Ten or more counts support this clone. The chain combines TRBV6-2 or TRBV6-3 with TRBJ2-7; D ambiguous. V lost 4 bases, J lost 4 bases, and 5 bases lay in between. Germline CDR1 and CDR2: MNHEY and SVGEGT. The CDR3 has 11 residues. Here the CDR3 DNA reads TGTGCCAGCAGTTTTCTGTACGAGCAGTACTTC. This translates into CASSFLYEQYF.

This chain links TRBV2 with TRBJ1-2; no firm D call. V was clipped by 7 bases and J by 6 bases, with 12 bases between them. Germline V gene data show CDR1 as SNHLY and CDR2 as FYNNEI. The CDR3 runs to 12 residues. Written as DNA, the CDR3 is TGTGCCAGCATTGGTGAGGGAGATGGCTACACCTTC. It is translated as CASIGEGDGYTF.

The chain combines TRBV12-3 or TRBV12-4 with TRBJ2-7; the D call may be TRBD1 or TRBD2 (5 bases each). Trimming left V 6 bases short and J 5 bases short, with 11 bases between. The CDR3 is made up of 12 amino acids. The CDR3 coding sequence is TGTGCCAGCAGCCCCGGGACCCACGAGCAGTACTTC. Protein: CASSPGTHEQYF.

The chain couples TRBV18 to TRBJ2-7; either TRBD1 or TRBD2 may fit D (5 bases each). CDR1 and CDR2 (germline): KGHSH, LQKENI. This CDR3 comprises 15 residues. The V and J ends lost 2 bases and 9 bases respectively, with 20 bases between them. CDR3 DNA: TGTGCCAGCTCACCAACAGGACTCTCAACGTATGGGCAGTACTTC. Protein: CASSPTGLSTYGQYF.

This clone turned up a few times. J is TRBJ1-1 and V is TRBV5-6; weak D call: TRBD1 (5 bases). Trimming left V 6 bases short and J 1 base short, with 10 bases between. Germline values: CDR1 SGHDT, CDR2 YYEEEE. The CDR3 length is 13 residues. CDR3 sequence reads: CASIAGWNTEAFF. As DNA, the CDR3 is TGTGCCAGCATCGCAGGGTGGAACACTGAAGCTTTCTTT.

V gene TRBV12-3 or TRBV12-4 combines with J gene TRBJ2-3, with D possibly TRBD2 on 6 matching bases. The CDR3 contains 11 residues. The V end lost 8 bases, the J end lost 15 bases, and 18 bases lay between the germline ends. The DNA of the CDR3 is TGTGCCAGCGCTGGGGCTAGCGCCCACTATTTT. This sequence encodes CASAGASAHYF.

V is TRBV7-2 and J is TRBJ1-1, with a weak D call TRBD1 (5 bases). V was shortened by 1 base and J by 9 bases, with 12 bases between the two germline ends. Germline values: CDR1 SGHTA, CDR2 FQGNSA. This CDR3 region has 13 residues. CDR3 bases: TGTGCCAGCAGCTTAGGGTTCGGGGGGAAAGCTTTCTTT. Translating it yields CASSLGFGGKAFF. The variable domain in full, completed from reference TRBV7-2 and TRBJ1-1, reads GAGVSQSPSNKVTEKGKDVELRCDPISGHTALYWYRQSLGQGLEFLIYFQGNSAPDKSGLPSDRFSAERTGGSVSTLTIQRTQQEDSAVYLCASSLGFGGKAFFGQGTRLTVV.

This chain connects TRBV4-2 to TRBJ2-7, with 11 bases aligning to TRBD2. This CDR3 has 17 residues. Trimming removed 1 base from V and 3 bases from J; junction bases left unmatched: 8. Germline V gene sequence: CDR1 LGHNA, CDR2 YNFKEQ. The CDR3 here is CASSQVSGLAAIYEQYF. DNA of the CDR3: TGTGCCAGCAGCCAAGTCTCGGGACTAGCGGCGATCTACGAGCAGTACTTC.

V and J are TRBV4-2 and TRBJ2-5, with 15 positions matching TRBD2. The junction had 4 bases not matched to a gene; V was cut back by 4 bases and J by 4 bases. The CDR3 is made up of 16 amino acids. Germline assignment: CDR1 LGHNA and CDR2 YNFKEQ. CDR3 DNA sequence: TGTGCCAGCAGCCGACCGGGACTAGCGGGAGGAGAGACCCAGTACTTC. This sequence encodes CASSRPGLAGGETQYF.

This chain connects TRBV15 to TRBJ2-1; 7 bases are a match to TRBD2. This CDR3 spans 14 amino acids. Germline V CDR1 and CDR2: LNHNV, YYDKDF (reference sequence). The V segment lost 5 bases and the J segment 0 bases; nucleotides outside the gene matches: 1. The CDR3 is CATSPGGSYNEQFF. DNA of the CDR3: TGTGCCACCAGCCCGGGAGGCTCCTACAATGAGCAGTTCTTC.

V is TRBV13 and J is TRBJ2-6; possible D gene TRBD2, 6 bases. This CDR3 has 13 amino acids. Germline values: CDR1 PRHDT, CDR2 FYEKMQ (reference sequence). Trimming removed 8 bases at V and 2 bases at J, with 7 bases between. CDR3 sequence reads: CASAGTGANVLTF. CDR3 nucleotide sequence: TGTGCCAGCGCGGGAACTGGGGCCAACGTCCTGACTTTC.

This clone was recorded once. The rearrangement links TRBV18 to TRBJ2-7; 7 positions match TRBD1. J lost 7 bases, V lost 8 bases, and 8 bases had no gene match. The CDR3 has 12 residues. Germline loops: CDR1 KGHSH, CDR2 LQKENI. The DNA of the CDR3 is TGTGCCAGCCGGGACAGCTTTCTGGAGCAGTACTTC. It translates to CASRDSFLEQYF.

This clone has only one observation. This rearrangement joins TRBV9 to TRBJ2-3; a possible D gene is TRBD2 (5 bases). The CDR3 length is 18 residues. Germline V gene lookup returns CDR1 SGDLS and CDR2 YYNGEE. The V and J ends lost 0 bases and 4 bases respectively, with 21 bases between them. CDR3 bases: TGTGCCAGCAGCGTAGGTTTGGCGGGTCGCCGAGAGGCAGATACGCAGTATTTT. Its protein is CASSVGLAGRREADTQYF.

This sequence joins TRBV19 and TRBJ1-6; D not certain. The CDR3 runs to 13 residues. Per the germline V gene, CDR1 is LNHDA and CDR2 is SQIVND (reference sequence). With 7 bases removed from V and 7 bases from J, the gap between germline ends came to 11 bases. The CDR3 protein is CASNGRSNSPLHF. CDR3 in DNA: TGTGCCAGTAATGGGCGCTCAAATTCACCCCTCCACTTT.

A note on this clone: The junction does not match germline at one end; this may be a read error. V and J are TRBV6-5 and TRBJ1-2; weak D call: TRBD1 (6 bases). The CDR3 is 12 residues long. Germline V gene lookup returns CDR1 MNHEY and CDR2 SVGAGI. The CDR3 bases are TGTGCCAGCCGAACAGATCCGGGACACTTCAGCTTC. It specifies CASRTDPGHFSF.

Here the CDR3 reads CASSYGAASGANVLTF. CDR3 bases: TGTGCCAGCAGTTACGGGGCAGCCTCTGGGGCCAACGTCCTGACTTTC. The chain carries TRBV6-5 and TRBJ2-6; possibly TRBD1 for D (5 bases). The CDR3 spans 16 residues. Looked up from germline, CDR1 is MNHEY and CDR2 is SVGAGI. V was cut by 2 bases and J by 0 bases, with 8 bases left in between.

This clone was detected a few times. The genes are TRBV4-1 and TRBJ2-1; no reliable D call. The CDR3 extends over 16 amino acids. Germline V gene lookup returns CDR1 MGHRA and CDR2 YSYEKL. V gave up 1 base and J gave up 0 bases, with 10 bases separating them. The CDR3, as DNA: TGCGCCAGCAGCCAAGTGAACTTAATCTCCTACAATGAGCAGTTCTTC. Encoded protein: CASSQVNLISYNEQFF.

The CDR3 reads CASSPGLAGPGELFF. The CDR3 bases are TGCGCCAGCAGTCCGGGACTAGCGGGCCCCGGGGAGCTGTTTTTT. J is TRBJ2-2 and V is TRBV10-2; 12 bases map to TRBD2. V shed 5 bases and J 6 bases; nucleotides not matched to a gene: 4. CDR3 size: 15 residues. Germline CDR1 WSHSY, CDR2 SAAADI.

The chain is built from TRBV18 and TRBJ1-3; D remains unclear. This CDR3 has 15 amino acids. Trimming pared 6 bases from V and 5 bases from J, leaving 17 bases between. Germline CDR1 is KGHSH and CDR2 is LQKENI. CDR3 sequence (DNA): TGTGCCAGCTCCCTACCGCTCGGGGAGAGAAACACCATATATTTT. Protein sequence: CASSLPLGERNTIYF.

This chain joins TRBV5-6 and TRBJ1-5, with unresolved D. Trimming took off 0 bases at V and 2 bases at J, with 9 bases between the two ends. The germline CDR1 and CDR2 sequences are SGHDT and YYEEEE. The CDR3 runs 15 residues. The CDR3 nucleotides are TGTGCCAGCAGCTTGGGGGGAACTGGCAATCAGCCCCAGCATTTT. Translating gives CASSLGGTGNQPQHF.

This clone was seen many times. This chain links TRBV7-9 with TRBJ2-7; 9 bases are shared with TRBD1. J lost 3 bases, V lost 5 bases, and 5 bases had no gene match. The CDR3 runs to 14 residues. Germline V gene data show CDR1 as SEHNR and CDR2 as FQNEAQ (reference sequence). The CDR3 region has the DNA TGTGCCAGCAGCCCCCCGGGACAGGGCTACGAGCAGTACTTC. Encoded protein: CASSPPGQGYEQYF.

The V call is TRBV6-5, the J call TRBJ2-5; 12 nucleotides agree with TRBD2. Germline V CDR1 and CDR2: MNHEY, SVGAGI. The V segment lost 11 bases and the J segment 2 bases; nucleotides outside the gene matches: 6. The length of the CDR3 is 14 residues. CDR3 sequence (DNA): TGTGCCTCCCGACTAGCGGGGGCTCAAGAGACCCAGTACTTC. It codes for CASRLAGAQETQYF.

This rearrangement joins TRBV7-2 to TRBJ2-3; TRBD2 aligns across 7 bases. V shed 5 bases, J shed 0 bases, and the junction held 14 bases outside the gene matches. This CDR3 spans 18 amino acids. Germline V gene sequence: CDR1 SGHTA, CDR2 FQGNSA. As DNA, the CDR3 is TGTGCCAGCAGCCCCGAGGGCCTAGCGGATACTAGCACAGATACGCAGTATTTT. Encoded protein: CASSPEGLADTSTDTQYF.

This chain uses TRBV30 with TRBJ1-3, with D hard to call. Trimming left V 3 bases short and J 0 bases short, with 12 bases between. Germline V gene sequence: CDR1 GTSNPN, CDR2 SVGIG (reference sequence). This CDR3 has 15 residues. Here the CDR3 DNA reads TGTGCCTGGAGAAACAGAGGCACCTCTGGAAACACCATATATTTT. Protein sequence: CAWRNRGTSGNTIYF.

Notes on this clone: The sample holds other DNA sequences that translate to the same CDR3. The genes are TRBV9 and TRBJ1-1; no clear D. The CDR3 has 12 amino acids. From germline, CDR1 is SGDLS and CDR2 YYNGEE. V dropped 0 bases and J dropped 5 bases, with 5 bases sitting between them. The CDR3 here is CASSVGGTEAFF. The CDR3 bases are TGTGCCAGCAGCGTAGGTGGGACTGAAGCTTTCTTT.

The genes are TRBV6-5 and TRBJ2-1, with D unclear. V lost 6 bases and J lost 6, with 15 bases in between. CDR3 length equals 14 residues. Germline values: CDR1 MNHEY, CDR2 SVGAGI. Here the CDR3 DNA reads TGTGCCAGCAGCCTCCGGGCCCCACCCAATGAGCAGTTCTTC. Translating it yields CASSLRAPPNEQFF.

The V gene is TRBV11-2, the J gene TRBJ2-7; 7 positions match TRBD1. The V gene end was trimmed by 7 bases and the J gene end by 4 bases; junction bases not matched to a gene: 10. CDR1 SGHAT and CDR2 FQNNGV come from the germline V gene. CDR3 length: 14 residues. The CDR3 loop reads CASTTDRQLYEQYF. Here the CDR3 DNA reads TGTGCCAGCACCACGGACAGGCAACTTTACGAGCAGTACTTC.